The clone carrying this TCR beta chain was observed many times. The antigen remains undetermined. The data derive from a study of metastatic and nonmetastatic thyroid tumors. The wider study: It was across blood and tumor or nodule tissue from malignant and benign thyroid patients that repertoires were compared.

Findings and limits, study-wide: Benign nodules were reported to have significantly lower TCR beta diversity than malignant thyroid tumors, in blood and tumor.

There were no patients who had received any treatment before thyroid surgery. Germline CDR1 reads DFQATT; CDR2 reads SNEGSKA (reference sequence). The ends were cut back, 3 bases at V and 1 base at J, with 6 bases in the middle. The CDR3 is made up of 12 amino acids. Authors' methods: A distant-metastasis classifier for papillary thyroid cancer was built using CDR3 differences across clinicopathological groups. TCRdb re-called the PCR reads via MiXCR. In this record, the V and J calls reflect TCRdb's handling and not the investigators' own analysis. This table holds about 40,000 clones, over 15% found once.

The chain recombines TRBV20-1 with TRBJ1-1; no definite D call. The sample consisted of tumor tissue. The clonotype comes from a female donor with papillary thyroid cancer or a benign thyroid nodule (not recorded which). Some clones in this sample may be carry-over from other donors' samples. CDR3 in amino acids: CSASEGNTEAFF. In DNA, the CDR3 is TGCAGTGCTAGTGAGGGGAACACTGAAGCTTTCTTT.